This T cell receptor beta chain originates from a study of blood T cells in healthy people across ages. Regarding the study as a whole: Diversity figures derived from one million T cells were judged to underestimate the true value.

The CDR3 is 15 residues long. V shed 5 bases and J 8 bases; nucleotides not matched to a gene: 6. Per the germline V gene, CDR1 is SGHTA and CDR2 is FQGNSA. A second about 6 to 12 cycle PCR used barcoded and J-beta primers. Template switching added a 12-random-nucleotide identifier to every cDNA molecule. From the 5' RACE reads, TCRdb called clonotypes with MiXCR, one entry per CDR3 protein. The data contain 850,000 to 1,000,000 distinct CDR3 sequences, 51% of them singletons. A note on this clonotype: No antigen is known for it.

The sample consisted of blood. The chain recombines TRBV7-2 with TRBJ2-1; 13 nucleotides agree with TRBD2. This clonotype was obtained from a woman aged 60-75 years in good health. The DNA of the CDR3 is TGTGCCAGCAGCCCCGGGACTAGCGGGATGCATGAGCAGTTCTTC. Protein product: CASSPGTSGMHEQFF.